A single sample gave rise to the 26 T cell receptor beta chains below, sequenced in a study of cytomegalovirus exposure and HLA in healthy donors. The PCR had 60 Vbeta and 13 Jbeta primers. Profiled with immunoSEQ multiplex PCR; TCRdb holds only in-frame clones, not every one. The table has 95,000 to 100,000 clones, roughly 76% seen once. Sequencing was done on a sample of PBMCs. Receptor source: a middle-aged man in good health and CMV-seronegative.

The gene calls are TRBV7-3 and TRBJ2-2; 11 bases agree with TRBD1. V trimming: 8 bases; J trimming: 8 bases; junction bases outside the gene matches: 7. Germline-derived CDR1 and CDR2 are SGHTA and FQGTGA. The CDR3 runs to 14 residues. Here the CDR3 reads CASVRDRGVGELFF. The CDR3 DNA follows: TGTGCCAGCGTCCGGGACAGGGGGGTAGGGGAGCTGTTTTTT.

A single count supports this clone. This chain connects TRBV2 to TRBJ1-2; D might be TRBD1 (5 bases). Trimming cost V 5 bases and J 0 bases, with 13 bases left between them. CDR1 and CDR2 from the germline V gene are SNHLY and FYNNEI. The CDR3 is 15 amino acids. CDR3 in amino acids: CASSPRGGANYGYTF. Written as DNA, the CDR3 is TGTGCCAGCAGTCCCCGCGGAGGGGCTAACTATGGCTACACCTTC.

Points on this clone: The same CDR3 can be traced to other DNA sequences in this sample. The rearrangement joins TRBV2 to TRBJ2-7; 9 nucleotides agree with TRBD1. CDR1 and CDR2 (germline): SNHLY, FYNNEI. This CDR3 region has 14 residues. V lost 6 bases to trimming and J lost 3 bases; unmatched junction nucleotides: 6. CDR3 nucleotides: TGTGCCAGCAGCTCCGGGACAGGGTACTACGAGCAGTACTTC. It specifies CASSSGTGYYEQYF.

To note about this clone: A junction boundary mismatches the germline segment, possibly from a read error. The CDR3, as DNA: TGTGCCAGCAGCCCCGACAGGGGACTCCTCTCCTATAATTCACCCCTCCGCTTT. Translation gives CASSPDRGLLSYNSPLRF. The chain is built from TRBV7-8 and TRBJ1-6; 8 positions agree with TRBD1. The CDR3 is 18 amino acids. Germline CDR1 SGHVS, CDR2 FQNEAQ.

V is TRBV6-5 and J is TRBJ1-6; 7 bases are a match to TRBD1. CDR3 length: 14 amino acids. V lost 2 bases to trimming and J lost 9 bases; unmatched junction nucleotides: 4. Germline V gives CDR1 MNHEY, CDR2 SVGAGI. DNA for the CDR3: TGTGCCAGCAGTTACGGACAGGAGAGTTCACCCCTCCACTTT. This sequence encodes CASSYGQESSPLHF.

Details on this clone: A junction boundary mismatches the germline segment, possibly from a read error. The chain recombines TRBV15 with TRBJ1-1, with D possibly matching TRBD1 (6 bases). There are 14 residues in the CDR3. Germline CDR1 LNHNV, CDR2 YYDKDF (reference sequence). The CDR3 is CATSRPLNRAHFLF. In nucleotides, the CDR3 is TGTGCCACCAGCAGACCCTTGAACAGGGCCCACTTCCTATTT.

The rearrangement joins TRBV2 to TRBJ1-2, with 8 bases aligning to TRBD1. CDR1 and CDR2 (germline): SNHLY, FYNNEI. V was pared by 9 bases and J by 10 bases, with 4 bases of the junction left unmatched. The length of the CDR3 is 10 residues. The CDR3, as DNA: TGTGCCAGTAAGACAGGGGACTACACCTTC. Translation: CASKTGDYTF.

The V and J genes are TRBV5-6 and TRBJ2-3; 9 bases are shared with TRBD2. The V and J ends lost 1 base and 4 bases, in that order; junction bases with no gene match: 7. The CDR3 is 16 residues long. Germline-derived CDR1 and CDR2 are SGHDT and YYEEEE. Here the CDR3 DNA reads TGTGCCAGCAGCTTGTATATGGCGGGGGGGTCAGATACGCAGTATTTT. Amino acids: CASSLYMAGGSDTQYF.

CDR3 sequence: CASSLRTDNEQFF. The CDR3 DNA sequence: TGTGCCAGCAGCTTAAGAACAGACAATGAGCAGTTCTTC. V and J are TRBV7-3 and TRBJ2-1; D remains unclear. Germline-derived CDR1 and CDR2 are SGHTA and FQGTGA. This CDR3 has 13 amino acids. V was shortened by 1 base and J by 5 bases, with 6 bases between the two germline ends.

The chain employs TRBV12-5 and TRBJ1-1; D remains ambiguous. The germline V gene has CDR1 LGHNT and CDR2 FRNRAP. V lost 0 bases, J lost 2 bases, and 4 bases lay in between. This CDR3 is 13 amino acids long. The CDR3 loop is CASGLVVNTEAFF. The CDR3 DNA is TGTGCTAGTGGTTTGGTCGTTAACACTGAAGCTTTCTTT. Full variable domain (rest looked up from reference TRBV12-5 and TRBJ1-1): DARVTQTPRHKVTEMGQEVTMRCQPILGHNTVFWYRQTMMQGLELLAYFRNRAPLDDSGMPKDRFSAEMPDATLATLKIQPSEPRDSAVYFCASGLVVNTEAFFGQGTRLTVV.

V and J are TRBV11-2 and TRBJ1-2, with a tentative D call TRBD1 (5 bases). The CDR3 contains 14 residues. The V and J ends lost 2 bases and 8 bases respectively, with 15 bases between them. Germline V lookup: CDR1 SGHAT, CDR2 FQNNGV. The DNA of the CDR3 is TGTGCCAGCAGCTTACCTCGCAGGGCACGGGGCTACACCTTC. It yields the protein CASSLPRRARGYTF.

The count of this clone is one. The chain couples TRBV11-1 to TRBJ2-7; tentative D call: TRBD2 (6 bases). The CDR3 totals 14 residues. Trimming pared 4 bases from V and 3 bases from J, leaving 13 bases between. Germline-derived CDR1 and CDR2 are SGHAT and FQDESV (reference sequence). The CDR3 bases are TGTGCCAGCAGCTCTCCGGGACTGCTCTACGAGCAGTACTTC. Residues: CASSSPGLLYEQYF.

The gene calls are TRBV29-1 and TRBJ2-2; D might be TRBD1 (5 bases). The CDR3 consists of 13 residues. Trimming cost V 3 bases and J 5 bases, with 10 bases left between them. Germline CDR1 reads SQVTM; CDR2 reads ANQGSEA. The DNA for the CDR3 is TGCAGCGTTGACAGGGCGGTAACCGGGGAGCTGTTTTTT. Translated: CSVDRAVTGELFF.

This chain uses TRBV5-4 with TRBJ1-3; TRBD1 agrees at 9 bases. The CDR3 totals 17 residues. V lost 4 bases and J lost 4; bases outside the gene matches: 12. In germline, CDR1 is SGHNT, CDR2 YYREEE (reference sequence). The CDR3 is CASSPRLGQGRGNTIYF. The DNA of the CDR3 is TGTGCCAGCAGCCCTCGTTTGGGACAGGGTCGCGGAAACACCATATATTTT.

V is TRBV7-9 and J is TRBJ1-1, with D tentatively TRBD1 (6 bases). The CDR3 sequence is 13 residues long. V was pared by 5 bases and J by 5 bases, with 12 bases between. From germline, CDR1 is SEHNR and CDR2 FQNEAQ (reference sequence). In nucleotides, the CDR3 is TGTGCCAGCAGCAAACAAACAGGGACTGAAGCTTTCTTT. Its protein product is CASSKQTGTEAFF.

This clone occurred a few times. CDR3 coding DNA: TGTGCCAGCAGCTTGACAGGGGAACAGCCCCAGCATTTT. Protein product: CASSLTGEQPQHF. V is TRBV7-9 and J is TRBJ1-5; 8 bases agree with TRBD1. The CDR3 runs 13 residues. Germline CDR1 and CDR2: SEHNR and FQNEAQ (reference sequence). Unmatched junction bases numbered 2, after V lost 3 bases and J lost 7 bases.

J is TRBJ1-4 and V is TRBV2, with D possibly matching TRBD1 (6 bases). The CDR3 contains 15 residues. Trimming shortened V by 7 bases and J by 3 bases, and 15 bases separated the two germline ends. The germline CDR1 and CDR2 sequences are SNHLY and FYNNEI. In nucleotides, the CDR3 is TGTGCCAGCACCAAGAACAGGGCCCCTAATGAAAAACTGTTTTTT. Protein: CASTKNRAPNEKLFF.

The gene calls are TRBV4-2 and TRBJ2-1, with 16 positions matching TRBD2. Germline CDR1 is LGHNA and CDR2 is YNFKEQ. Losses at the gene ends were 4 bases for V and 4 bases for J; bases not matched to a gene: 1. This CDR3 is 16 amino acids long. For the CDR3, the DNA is TGTGCCAGCAGCCCGGGACTAGCGGGGGGGTACAATGAGCAGTTCTTC. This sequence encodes CASSPGLAGGYNEQFF.

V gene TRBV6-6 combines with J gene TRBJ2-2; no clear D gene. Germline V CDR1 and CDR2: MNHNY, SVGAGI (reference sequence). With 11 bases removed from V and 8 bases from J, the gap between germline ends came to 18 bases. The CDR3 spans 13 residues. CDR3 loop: CACYVKGGGELFF. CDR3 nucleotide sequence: TGTGCCTGCTACGTAAAAGGCGGTGGGGAGCTGTTTTTT.

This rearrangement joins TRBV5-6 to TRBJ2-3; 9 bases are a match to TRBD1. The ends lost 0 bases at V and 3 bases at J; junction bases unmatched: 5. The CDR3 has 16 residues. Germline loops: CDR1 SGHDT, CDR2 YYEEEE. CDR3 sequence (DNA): TGTGCCAGCAGCTTGGCGACAGGGGGGAGGACAGATACGCAGTATTTT. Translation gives CASSLATGGRTDTQYF.

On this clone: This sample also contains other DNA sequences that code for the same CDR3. CDR3 sequence (DNA): TGCGCCAGCAGCTTTCTCGCGGGGGGGCCGGGTGAGCAGTTCTTC. It encodes CASSFLAGGPGEQFF. The chain joins TRBV5-1 to TRBJ2-1, with 9 bases aligning to TRBD2. CDR3 length equals 15 residues. Germline V CDR1 and CDR2: SGHRS, YFSETQ. Trimming removed 2 bases from V and 9 bases from J; junction bases left unmatched: 9.

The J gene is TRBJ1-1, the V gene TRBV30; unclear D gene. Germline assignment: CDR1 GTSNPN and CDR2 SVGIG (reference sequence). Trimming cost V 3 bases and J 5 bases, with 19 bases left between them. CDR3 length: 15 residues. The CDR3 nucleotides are TGTGCCTGGAGCCCCGGAGAGATATATCAAACTGAAGCTTTCTTT. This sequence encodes CAWSPGEIYQTEAFF.

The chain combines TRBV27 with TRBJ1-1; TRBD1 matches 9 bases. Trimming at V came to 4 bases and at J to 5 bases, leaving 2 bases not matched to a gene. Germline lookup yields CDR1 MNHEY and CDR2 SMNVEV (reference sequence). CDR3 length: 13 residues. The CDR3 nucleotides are TGTGCCAGCAGTTACGGGACAGGGACTGAAGCTTTCTTT. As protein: CASSYGTGTEAFF.

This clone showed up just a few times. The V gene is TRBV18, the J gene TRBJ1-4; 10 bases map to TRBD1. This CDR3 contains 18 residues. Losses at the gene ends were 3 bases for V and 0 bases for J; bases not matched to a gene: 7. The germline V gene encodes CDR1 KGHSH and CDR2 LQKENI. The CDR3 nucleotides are TGTGCCAGCTCACCCTCGCGAGGACAGGGGGCAACTAATGAAAAACTGTTTTTT. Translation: CASSPSRGQGATNEKLFF.

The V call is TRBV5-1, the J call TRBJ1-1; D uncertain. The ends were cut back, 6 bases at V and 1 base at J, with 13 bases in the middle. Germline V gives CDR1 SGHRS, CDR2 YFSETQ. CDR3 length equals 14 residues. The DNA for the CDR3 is TGCGCCAGCACACTTGGGCAGCCGAACACTGAAGCTTTCTTT. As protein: CASTLGQPNTEAFF. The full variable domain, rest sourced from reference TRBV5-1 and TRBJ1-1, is KAGVTQTPRYLIKTRGQQVTLSCSPISGHRSVSWYQQTPGQGLQFLFEYFSETQRNKGNFPGRFSGRQFSNSRSEMNVSTLELGDSALYLCASTLGQPNTEAFFGQGTRLTVV.

In nucleotides, the CDR3 is TGTGCCAGCAGGGTCCGGGACAGGGTCAGTGAAGCTTTCTTT. Translating it yields CASRVRDRVSEAFF. V gene TRBV5-6 combines with J gene TRBJ1-1; TRBD1 agrees at 9 bases. The length of the CDR3 is 14 residues. Germline-derived CDR1 and CDR2 are SGHDT and YYEEEE. With V trimmed by 5 bases and J by 7 bases, 9 bases remained unmatched.